This is a list of T cell receptor beta chains from one sample in a study of blood T cell repertoires in COVID-19. This table comes from immunoSEQ multiplex PCR, and its TCRdb copy is limited to in-frame clones, with some not included. The sample records 110,000 to 150,000 clones, around 90% being singletons. The sequencing sample was made of peripheral blood. These receptors were obtained from a man aged 70 or older with acute or convalescent COVID-19. CDR3s include the opening cysteine and the closing phenylalanine or tryptophan. A D gene is named only where the DNA matches it firmly. Rows may omit the clone size; those that give it use once, few, many or a size class.

D gene: TRBD2; clone size: -; J gene: TRBJ2-7; V gene: TRBV28; CDR3 DNA: TGTGCCAGCAAGCGCGGGGGATCTTACGAGCAGTACTTC; CDR3 protein: CASKRGGSYEQYF
D gene: TRBD1; clone size: -; J gene: TRBJ2-5; V gene: TRBV6-5; CDR3 DNA: TGTGCCAGCAGTCCTCGGACAGGGGGAGAGACCCAGTACTTC; CDR3 protein: CASSPRTGGETQYF
D gene: -; clone size: -; J gene: TRBJ2-3; V gene: TRBV3-1/TRBV3-2; CDR3 DNA: TGTGCCAGCAGTCCCTCCCTTACGGGGGATACGCAGTATTTT; CDR3 protein: CASSPSLTGDTQYF
D gene: TRBD1; clone size: -; J gene: TRBJ2-7; V gene: TRBV19; CDR3 DNA: TGTGCCAGTAGTATAGGGGACAGGGACCTCTACGAGCAGTACTTC; CDR3 protein: CASSIGDRDLYEQYF
D gene: TRBD2; clone size: -; J gene: TRBJ2-7; V gene: TRBV13; CDR3 DNA: TGTGCCAGCAGCTTAGGACTAGCGGGGGACTTAAGGTACTTC; CDR3 protein: CASSLGLAGDLRYF
D gene: -; clone size: -; J gene: TRBJ2-1; V gene: TRBV7-2; CDR3 DNA: TGTGCCAGCAGCTTGGACGGGATGTTTGCCTACAATGAGCAGTTCTTC; CDR3 protein: CASSLDGMFAYNEQFF
D gene: -; clone size: -; J gene: TRBJ1-1; V gene: TRBV14; CDR3 DNA: TGTGCCAGCAGCCAAGATCTGGAGGCTGAAGCTTTCTTT; CDR3 protein: CASSQDLEAEAFF
D gene: TRBD1; clone size: once; J gene: TRBJ1-1; V gene: TRBV10-3; CDR3 DNA: TGTGCCATCAGTGACTACAGGGGGAACACTGAAGCTTTCTTT; CDR3 protein: CAISDYRGNTEAFF
D gene: -; clone size: -; J gene: TRBJ1-2; V gene: TRBV10-3; CDR3 DNA: TGTGCCATCAGTGAGTCTGGTTTCCTGGGGCGTGGCTACACCTTC; CDR3 protein: CAISESGFLGRGYTF
D gene: TRBD2; clone size: -; J gene: TRBJ2-2; V gene: TRBV3-1/TRBV3-2; CDR3 DNA: TGTGCCAGCAGCCAAGTGGTCCTAGCGGGGGAGGCCGGGGAGCTGTTTTTT; CDR3 protein: CASSQVVLAGEAGELFF
D gene: TRBD1; clone size: -; J gene: TRBJ1-2; V gene: TRBV4-2; CDR3 DNA: TGTGCCAGCAGCCATCTGGCGTGGGACAGTGTTAACTATGGCTACACCTTC; CDR3 protein: CASSHLAWDSVNYGYTF
D gene: -; clone size: -; J gene: TRBJ1-5; V gene: TRBV6-1; CDR3 DNA: TGTGCCAGCAGTGAAGTTTGGGGGGAGGCTCAGCCCCAGCATTTT; CDR3 protein: CASSEVWGEAQPQHF
D gene: TRBD2; clone size: -; J gene: TRBJ2-1; V gene: TRBV7-2; CDR3 DNA: TGTGCCAGCAGCCTGACTAGCGGGAGAAAAGGTGAGCAGTTCTTC; CDR3 protein: CASSLTSGRKGEQFF
D gene: TRBD1; clone size: -; J gene: TRBJ2-1; V gene: TRBV28; CDR3 DNA: TGTGCCAGCAGTTCAAACGGACAGGGGTGGTTCTTC; CDR3 protein: CASSSNGQGWFF
D gene: -; clone size: -; J gene: TRBJ2-7; V gene: TRBV7-9; CDR3 DNA: TGTGCCAGCAGCTTAGTAGGAGGGTACGAGCAGTACTTC; CDR3 protein: CASSLVGGYEQYF
D gene: TRBD1; clone size: -; J gene: TRBJ1-1; V gene: TRBV6-5; CDR3 DNA: TGTGCCAGCAGTTGGGACAGGGCTCCTAACACTGAAGCTTTCTTT; CDR3 protein: CASSWDRAPNTEAFF
D gene: -; clone size: many; J gene: TRBJ1-5; V gene: TRBV4-1; CDR3 DNA: TGCGCCAGCAGCCAAGAATCGGGTAATCAGCCCCAGCATTTT; CDR3 protein: CASSQESGNQPQHF
D gene: TRBD1; clone size: -; J gene: TRBJ2-1; V gene: TRBV28; CDR3 DNA: TGTGCCAGCAGTTTTAAGACCGGACAGGGGGTAATTGATGAGCAGTTCTTC; CDR3 protein: CASSFKTGQGVIDEQFF